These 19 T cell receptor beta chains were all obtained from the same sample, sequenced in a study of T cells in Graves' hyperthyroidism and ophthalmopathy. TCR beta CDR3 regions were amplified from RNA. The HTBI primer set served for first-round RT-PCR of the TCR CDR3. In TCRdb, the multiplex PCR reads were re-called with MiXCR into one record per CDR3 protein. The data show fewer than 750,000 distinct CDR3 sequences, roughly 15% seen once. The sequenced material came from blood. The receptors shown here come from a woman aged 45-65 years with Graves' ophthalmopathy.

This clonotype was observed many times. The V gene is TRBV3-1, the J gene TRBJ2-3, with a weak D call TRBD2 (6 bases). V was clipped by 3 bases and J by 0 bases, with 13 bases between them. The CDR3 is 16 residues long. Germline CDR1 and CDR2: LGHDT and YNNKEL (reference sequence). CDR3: CASSQGDSPSTDTQYF. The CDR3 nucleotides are TGTGCCAGCAGCCAGGGGGACTCCCCTAGCACAGATACGCAGTATTTT.

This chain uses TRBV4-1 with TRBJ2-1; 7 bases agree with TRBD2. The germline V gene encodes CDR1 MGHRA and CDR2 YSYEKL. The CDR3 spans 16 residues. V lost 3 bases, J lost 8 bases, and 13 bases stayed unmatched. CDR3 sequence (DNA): TGCGCCAGCAGCCAGGGAGCGGGACTTCCCAACGATGAGCAGTTCTTC. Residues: CASSQGAGLPNDEQFF.

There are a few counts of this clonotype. The CDR3 bases are TGCGCCAGCAGCTTGGCGTTGGGGGTGACCCAAGAGACCCAGTACTTC. Protein sequence: CASSLALGVTQETQYF. V usage is TRBV5-1 and J usage is TRBJ2-5; D could derive from TRBD1 or TRBD2 (5 bases each). Germline V lookup: CDR1 SGHRS, CDR2 YFSETQ. Trimming pared 0 bases from V and 1 base from J, leaving 13 bases between. This CDR3 is built from 16 residues.

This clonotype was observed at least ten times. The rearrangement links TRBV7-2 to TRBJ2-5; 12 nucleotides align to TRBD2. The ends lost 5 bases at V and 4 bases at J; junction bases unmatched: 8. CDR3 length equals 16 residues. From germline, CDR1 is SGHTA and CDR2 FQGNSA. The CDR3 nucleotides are TGTGCCAGCAGCCGCTCGACTAGCGGGGGAGGAGAGACCCAGTACTTC. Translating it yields CASSRSTSGGGETQYF. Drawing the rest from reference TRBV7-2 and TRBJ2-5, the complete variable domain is GAGVSQSPSNKVTEKGKDVELRCDPISGHTALYWYRQSLGQGLEFLIYFQGNSAPDKSGLPSDRFSAERTGGSVSTLTIQRTQQEDSAVYLCASSRSTSGGGETQYFGPGTRLLVL.

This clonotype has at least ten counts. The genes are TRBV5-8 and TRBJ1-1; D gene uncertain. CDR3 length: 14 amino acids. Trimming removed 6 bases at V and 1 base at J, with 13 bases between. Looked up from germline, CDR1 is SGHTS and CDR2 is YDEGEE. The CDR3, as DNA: TGTGCCAGCACCCGCCGGAGCCGGAACACTGAAGCTTTCTTT. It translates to CASTRRSRNTEAFF.

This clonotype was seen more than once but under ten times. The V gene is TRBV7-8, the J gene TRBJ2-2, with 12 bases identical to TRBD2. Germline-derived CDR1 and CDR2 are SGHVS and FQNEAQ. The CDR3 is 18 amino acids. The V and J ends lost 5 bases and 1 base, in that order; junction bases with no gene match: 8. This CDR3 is CASSMRLAGALNTGELFF. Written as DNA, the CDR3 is TGTGCCAGCAGCATGCGACTAGCGGGAGCCCTGAACACCGGGGAGCTGTTTTTT. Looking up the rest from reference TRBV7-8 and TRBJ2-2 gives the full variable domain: GAGVSQSPRYKVAKRGQDVALRCDPISGHVSLFWYQQALGQGPEFLTYFQNEAQLDKSGLPSDRFFAERPEGSVSTLKIQRTQQEDSAVYLCASSMRLAGALNTGELFFGEGSRLTVL.

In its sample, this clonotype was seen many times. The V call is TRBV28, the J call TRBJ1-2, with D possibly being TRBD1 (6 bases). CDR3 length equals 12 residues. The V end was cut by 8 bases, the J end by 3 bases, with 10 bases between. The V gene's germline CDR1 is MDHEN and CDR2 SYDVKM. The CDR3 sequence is CASSTGDYGYTF. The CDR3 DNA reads TGTGCCAGCTCGACAGGAGACTATGGCTACACCTTC.

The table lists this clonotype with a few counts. The CDR3 sequence: CASGRGNEKLFF. In nucleotides, the CDR3 is TGTGCCAGCGGCAGGGGGAATGAAAAACTGTTTTTT. V is TRBV6-2 or TRBV6-3 and J is TRBJ1-4; 7 bases line up with TRBD1. This CDR3 has 12 residues. Germline CDR1 is MNHEY and CDR2 is SVGEGT. The trim removed 8 bases at V and 5 bases at J, leaving 2 bases unmatched.

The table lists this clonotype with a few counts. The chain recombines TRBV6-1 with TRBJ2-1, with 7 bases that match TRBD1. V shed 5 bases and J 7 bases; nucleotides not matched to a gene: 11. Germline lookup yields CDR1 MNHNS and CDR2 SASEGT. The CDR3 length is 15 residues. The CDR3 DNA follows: TGTGCCAGCAGTATCCGACAGGGCCTAGGGAATGAGCAGTTCTTC. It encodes CASSIRQGLGNEQFF.

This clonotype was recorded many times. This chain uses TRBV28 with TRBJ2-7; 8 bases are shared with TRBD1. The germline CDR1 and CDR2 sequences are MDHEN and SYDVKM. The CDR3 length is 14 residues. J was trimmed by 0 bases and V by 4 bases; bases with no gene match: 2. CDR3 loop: CASSSTGGSYEQYF. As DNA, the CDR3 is TGTGCCAGCAGTTCCACAGGGGGCTCCTACGAGCAGTACTTC. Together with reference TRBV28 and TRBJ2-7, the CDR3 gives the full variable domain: DVKVTQSSRYLVKRTGEKVFLECVQDMDHENMFWYRQDPGLGLRLIYFSYDVKMKEKGDIPEGYSVSREKKERFSLILESASTNQTSMYLCASSSTGGSYEQYFGPGTRLTVT.

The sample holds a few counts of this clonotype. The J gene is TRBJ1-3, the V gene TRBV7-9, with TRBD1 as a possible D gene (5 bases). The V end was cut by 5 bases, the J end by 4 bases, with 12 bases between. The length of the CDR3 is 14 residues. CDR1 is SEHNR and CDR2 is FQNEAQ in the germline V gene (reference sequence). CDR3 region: CASSQDRNGNTIYF. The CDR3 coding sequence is TGTGCCAGCAGCCAAGACAGAAACGGAAACACCATATATTTT.

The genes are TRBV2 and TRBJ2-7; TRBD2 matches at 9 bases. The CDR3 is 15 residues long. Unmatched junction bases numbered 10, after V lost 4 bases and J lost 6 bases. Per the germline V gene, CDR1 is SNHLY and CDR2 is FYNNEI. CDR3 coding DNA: TGTGCCAGCAGTGGGGCTAGCGGGATACCGTCCGAGCAGTACTTC. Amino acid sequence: CASSGASGIPSEQYF.

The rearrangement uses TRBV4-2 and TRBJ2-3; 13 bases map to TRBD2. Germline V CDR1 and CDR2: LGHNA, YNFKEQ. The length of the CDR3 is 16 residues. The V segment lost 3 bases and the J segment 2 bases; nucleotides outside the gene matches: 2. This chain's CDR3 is CASSHGLAGVTDTQYF. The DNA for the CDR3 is TGTGCCAGCAGCCATGGACTAGCGGGAGTCACAGATACGCAGTATTTT.

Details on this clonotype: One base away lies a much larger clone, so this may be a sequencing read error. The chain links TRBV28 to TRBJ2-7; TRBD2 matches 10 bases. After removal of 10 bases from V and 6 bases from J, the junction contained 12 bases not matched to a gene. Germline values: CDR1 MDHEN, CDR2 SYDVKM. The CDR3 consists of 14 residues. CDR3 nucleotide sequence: TGTGCCACTTCGAGCGGGAGGGCGTTCGGCGAGCAGTACTTC. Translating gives CATSSGRAFGEQYF. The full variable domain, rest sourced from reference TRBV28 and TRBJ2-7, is DVKVTQSSRYLVKRTGEKVFLECVQDMDHENMFWYRQDPGLGLRLIYFSYDVKMKEKGDIPEGYSVSREKKERFSLILESASTNQTSMYLCATSSGRAFGEQYFGPGTRLTVT.

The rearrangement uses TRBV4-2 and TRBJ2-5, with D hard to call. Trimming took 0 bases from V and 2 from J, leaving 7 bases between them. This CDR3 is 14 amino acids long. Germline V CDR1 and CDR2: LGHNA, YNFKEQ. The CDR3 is CASSQDLGQETQYF. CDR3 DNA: TGTGCCAGCAGCCAAGATCTGGGGCAAGAGACCCAGTACTTC.

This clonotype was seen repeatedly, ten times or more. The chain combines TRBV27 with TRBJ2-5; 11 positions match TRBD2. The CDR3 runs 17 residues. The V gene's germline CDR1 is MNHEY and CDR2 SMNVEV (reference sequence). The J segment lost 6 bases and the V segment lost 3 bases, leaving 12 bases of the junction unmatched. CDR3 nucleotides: TGTGCCAGCAGTTTCCAGACTCCTGGACTAGCGGGTCAGACCCAGTACTTC. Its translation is CASSFQTPGLAGQTQYF.

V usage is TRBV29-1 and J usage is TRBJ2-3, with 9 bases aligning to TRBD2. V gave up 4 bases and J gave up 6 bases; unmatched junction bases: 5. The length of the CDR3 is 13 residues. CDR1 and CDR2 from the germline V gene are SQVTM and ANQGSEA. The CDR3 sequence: CSVGGRAVDTQYF. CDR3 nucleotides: TGCAGCGTTGGCGGGAGGGCCGTTGATACGCAGTATTTT.

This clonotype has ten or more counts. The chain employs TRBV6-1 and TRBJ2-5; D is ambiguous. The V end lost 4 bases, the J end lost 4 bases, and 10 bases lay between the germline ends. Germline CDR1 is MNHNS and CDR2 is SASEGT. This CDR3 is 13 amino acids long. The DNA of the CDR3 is TGTGCCAGCAGTGCCGTCCCGGTAGAGACCCAGTACTTC. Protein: CASSAVPVETQYF.

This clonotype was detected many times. This CDR3 is CASSQDQQGRLAKNIQYF. The CDR3 nucleotides are TGTGCCAGCAGCCAAGATCAACAGGGGCGACTAGCCAAAAACATTCAGTACTTC. This chain links TRBV4-2 with TRBJ2-4, with 7 bases that match TRBD1. V lost 0 bases and J lost 0; bases outside the gene matches: 8. Germline assignment: CDR1 LGHNA and CDR2 YNFKEQ. This CDR3 comprises 18 residues.